These 20 T cell receptor beta chains came from one sample sequenced in a study of shared clonotypes between healthy human individuals. The data were produced by immunoSEQ multiplex PCR, yet TCRdb's version contains in-frame clones alone and is incomplete. The sample consists of fewer than 2.5 million clones, 93% of them appearing once. Sequencing was done on a sample of naive CD4+ T cells from PBMCs. Subset specified: CD45RA+ positively selected. These receptors all come from a man aged 18 to 30 in good health. Some clones in this sample may be carry-over from other donors' samples.

The chain couples TRBV11-1 to TRBJ2-1; 7 bases are a match to TRBD2. Looked up from germline, CDR1 is SGHAT and CDR2 is FQDESV (reference sequence). The J segment lost 3 bases and the V segment lost 5 bases, leaving 13 bases of the junction unmatched. This CDR3 contains 17 residues. The CDR3 here is CASSPRIPSGNYNEQFF. Here the CDR3 DNA reads TGTGCCAGCAGCCCTAGGATACCTAGCGGAAACTACAATGAGCAGTTCTTC.

The chain links TRBV5-6 to TRBJ2-1; 10 bases map to TRBD1. CDR1 SGHDT and CDR2 YYEEEE come from the germline V gene. The CDR3 has 15 residues. V lost 2 bases and J lost 4; bases outside the gene matches: 3. The CDR3 DNA reads as TGTGCCAGCAGCTTCCCGGGACAGGGGTACAATGAGCAGTTCTTC. It translates to CASSFPGQGYNEQFF. Using reference TRBV5-6 and TRBJ2-1 for the parts outside the CDR3, the full variable domain is DAGVTQSPTHLIKTRGQQVTLRCSPKSGHDTVSWYQQALGQGPQFIFQYYEEEERQRGNFPDRFSGHQFPNYSSELNVNALLLGDSALYLCASSFPGQGYNEQFFGPGTRLTVL.

This clone was seen more than once but under ten times. This CDR3 reads CASSRGGGQPQHF. For the CDR3, the DNA is TGTGCCAGCAGCCGAGGAGGGGGTCAGCCCCAGCATTTT. The chain combines TRBV7-9 with TRBJ1-5, with D perhaps matching TRBD1 (6 bases). The CDR3 is 13 residues long. From germline, CDR1 is SEHNR and CDR2 FQNEAQ (reference sequence). Deletions cut 5 bases from V and 6 bases from J, with 11 bases between.

This rearrangement joins TRBV9 to TRBJ1-1; a possible D gene is TRBD1 (5 bases). Germline CDR1 SGDLS, CDR2 YYNGEE. The V end was cut by 4 bases, the J end by 1 base, with 11 bases between. CDR3 length: 14 amino acids. CDR3 protein: CASSSTASNTEAFF. The CDR3 region has the DNA TGTGCCAGCAGCTCGACAGCGTCGAACACTGAAGCTTTCTTT.

The chain carries TRBV27 and TRBJ2-7, with D maybe TRBD1 (6 bases). This CDR3 contains 14 residues. Trimming took 5 bases from V and 2 from J, leaving 13 bases between them. Germline V lookup: CDR1 MNHEY, CDR2 SMNVEV (reference sequence). CDR3 in amino acids: CASSLKTGAYEQYF. The CDR3 DNA sequence: TGTGCCAGCAGTCTCAAGACAGGCGCCTACGAGCAGTACTTC.

The chain carries TRBV27 and TRBJ2-2; 9 nucleotides agree with TRBD2. J lost 7 bases, V lost 3 bases, and 21 bases had no gene match. CDR3 length: 20 residues. Per the germline V gene, CDR1 is MNHEY and CDR2 is SMNVEV (reference sequence). Written as DNA, the CDR3 is TGTGCCAGCAGTTTTATCCGGCAGTTGGTAGGCGGGAGGGCCGTCGGGGAGCTGTTTTTT. Its translation is CASSFIRQLVGGRAVGELFF.

The gene calls are TRBV14 and TRBJ2-5; D may be TRBD1 or TRBD2 (6 bases each). There are 17 residues in the CDR3. Germline CDR1 and CDR2: SGHDN and FVKESK. The V end lost 0 bases, the J end lost 5 bases, and 19 bases lay between the germline ends. This CDR3 is CASSQDTLPWGAETQYF. The CDR3 DNA is TGTGCCAGCAGCCAAGATACCCTTCCCTGGGGGGCGGAGACCCAGTACTTC.

The chain recombines TRBV7-2 with TRBJ2-3, with D hard to call. This CDR3 region has 15 residues. Germline CDR1 and CDR2: SGHTA and FQGNSA. V was trimmed by 1 base and J by 4 bases, leaving 12 bases between them. CDR3 protein: CASSLGPGEADTQYF. The CDR3 region has the DNA TGTGCCAGCAGCTTAGGGCCAGGCGAGGCAGATACGCAGTATTTT. The full variable domain, rest sourced from reference TRBV7-2 and TRBJ2-3, is GAGVSQSPSNKVTEKGKDVELRCDPISGHTALYWYRQSLGQGLEFLIYFQGNSAPDKSGLPSDRFSAERTGGSVSTLTIQRTQQEDSAVYLCASSLGPGEADTQYFGPGTRLTVL.

This sequence joins TRBV18 and TRBJ2-7, with TRBD1 matching 7 bases. The CDR3 contains 13 residues. V shed 6 bases and J 5 bases; nucleotides not matched to a gene: 7. Looked up from germline, CDR1 is KGHSH and CDR2 is LQKENI. This CDR3 reads CASSLGQVDEQYF. The CDR3 nucleotides are TGTGCCAGCTCGCTCGGACAGGTAGACGAGCAGTACTTC.

The chain carries TRBV4-2 and TRBJ2-3; D might be TRBD2 (6 bases). Per germline, CDR1 LGHNA and CDR2 YNFKEQ. The germline V and J ends were trimmed by 2 bases and 1 base, with 16 bases remaining between them. This CDR3 comprises 17 residues. DNA for the CDR3: TGTGCCAGCAGCCAAAGCCTTGTGACTAGTGGCACAGATACGCAGTATTTT. Amino acids: CASSQSLVTSGTDTQYF.

V and J are TRBV7-3 and TRBJ2-6; no reliable D call. V dropped 2 bases and J dropped 4 bases, with 15 bases sitting between them. There are 17 residues in the CDR3. The germline V gene encodes CDR1 SGHTA and CDR2 FQGTGA. Here the CDR3 reads CASSLAPATAGANVLTF. The CDR3 nucleotides read TGTGCCAGCAGCTTAGCCCCAGCAACAGCGGGGGCCAACGTCCTGACTTTC.

This clone came up a few times. The sample carries other DNA sequences with the same CDR3. This chain connects TRBV18 to TRBJ1-1; tentatively, D is TRBD1 (6 bases). This CDR3 spans 14 amino acids. V lost 3 bases to trimming and J lost 0 bases, with 8 bases between them. The germline CDR1 and CDR2 sequences are KGHSH and LQKENI. The CDR3 here is CASSPQGMNTEAFF. DNA for the CDR3: TGTGCCAGCTCACCCCAGGGGATGAACACTGAAGCTTTCTTT.

The chain employs TRBV27 and TRBJ2-1, with D tentatively TRBD1 (6 bases). Trimming pared 2 bases from V and 6 bases from J, leaving 14 bases between. The CDR3 has 15 residues. CDR1 and CDR2 (germline): MNHEY, SMNVEV (reference sequence). The chain's CDR3 is CASSLLARGSNEQFF. The CDR3 DNA sequence: TGTGCCAGCAGTTTACTCGCCAGGGGTAGCAATGAGCAGTTCTTC.

The V call is TRBV19, the J call TRBJ2-2, with TRBD1 as a possible D gene (6 bases). Deletions cut 9 bases from V and 1 base from J, with 21 bases between. The CDR3 sequence is 17 residues long. The germline V gene has CDR1 LNHDA and CDR2 SQIVND (reference sequence). The CDR3 DNA is TGTGCCAGCAAGGCCAGGGGCGCGAGAGGGAACACCGGGGAGCTGTTTTTT. Its protein product is CASKARGARGNTGELFF.

The CDR3 sequence is CASSQPRDLGNTQYF. As DNA, the CDR3 is TGTGCCAGCAGCCAGCCCCGGGACCTAGGAAATACGCAGTATTTT. The chain is built from TRBV4-2 and TRBJ2-3; either TRBD1 or TRBD2 may supply D (5 bases each). There are 15 residues in the CDR3. V lost 3 bases, J lost 7 bases, and 17 bases lay in between. The germline CDR1 and CDR2 sequences are LGHNA and YNFKEQ.

This clone has just one count. The chain carries TRBV6-6 and TRBJ2-5; 9 bases map to TRBD1. The V gene end was trimmed by 7 bases and the J gene end by 4 bases; junction bases not matched to a gene: 7. CDR1 MNHNY and CDR2 SVGAGI come from the germline V gene (reference sequence). CDR3 length: 14 amino acids. The CDR3 region has the DNA TGTGCCAGCACCCGTACAGGGGGCAGAGAGACCCAGTACTTC. Translation: CASTRTGGRETQYF.

The chain is built from TRBV7-2 and TRBJ1-4; no reliable D call. Germline V lookup: CDR1 SGHTA, CDR2 FQGNSA. This CDR3 spans 17 amino acids. V was clipped by 5 bases and J by 0 bases, with 16 bases between them. The CDR3 loop reads CASSPTPYSATNEKLFF. Written as DNA, the CDR3 is TGTGCCAGCAGCCCAACCCCTTACAGCGCAACTAATGAAAAACTGTTTTTT.

This rearrangement joins TRBV7-2 to TRBJ1-2, with a weak D call TRBD1 (6 bases). Germline V gene data show CDR1 as SGHTA and CDR2 as FQGNSA. Trimming stripped 4 bases from V and 7 bases from J, with 19 bases between. CDR3 length: 15 amino acids. The CDR3 sequence is CASSSPTMGGTGYTF. DNA of the CDR3: TGTGCCAGCAGCTCCCCGACAATGGGGGGCACTGGCTACACCTTC.

The CDR3: CASSSQAAGVSGELFF. In DNA form, the CDR3 reads TGTGCCAGCAGCTCCCAAGCAGCGGGAGTCAGTGGGGAGCTGTTTTTT. The chain uses TRBV7-2 and TRBJ2-2; TRBD2 aligns across 8 bases. The V gene's germline CDR1 is SGHTA and CDR2 FQGNSA. Unmatched junction bases numbered 12, after V lost 4 bases and J lost 8 bases. CDR3 length equals 16 residues.

The chain is built from TRBV6-5 and TRBJ1-1; D is perhaps TRBD1 (6 bases). The CDR3 is made up of 12 amino acids. Germline V gene data show CDR1 as MNHEY and CDR2 as SVGAGI. V was trimmed by 10 bases and J by 1 base, leaving 10 bases between them. The CDR3 bases are TGTGCCACATACAGGGCGAACACTGAAGCTTTCTTT. This translates into CATYRANTEAFF.